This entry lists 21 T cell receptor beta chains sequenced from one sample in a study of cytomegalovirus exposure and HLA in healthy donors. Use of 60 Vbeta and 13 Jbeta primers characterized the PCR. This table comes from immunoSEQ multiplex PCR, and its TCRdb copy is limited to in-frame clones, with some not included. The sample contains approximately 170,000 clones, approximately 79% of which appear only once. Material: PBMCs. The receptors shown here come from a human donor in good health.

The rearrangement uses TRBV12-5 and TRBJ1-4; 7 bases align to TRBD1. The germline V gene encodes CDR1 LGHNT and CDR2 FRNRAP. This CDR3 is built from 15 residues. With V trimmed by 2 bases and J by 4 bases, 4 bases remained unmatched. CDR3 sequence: CASGLSGGLNEKLFF. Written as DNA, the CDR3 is TGTGCTAGTGGTTTGTCAGGGGGACTTAATGAAAAACTGTTTTTT.

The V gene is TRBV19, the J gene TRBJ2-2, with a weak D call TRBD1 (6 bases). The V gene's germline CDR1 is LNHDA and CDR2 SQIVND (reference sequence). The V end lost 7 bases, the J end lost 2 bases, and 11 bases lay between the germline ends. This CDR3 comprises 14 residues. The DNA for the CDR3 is TGTGCCAGTATCATGGGACACAACACCGGGGAGCTGTTTTTT. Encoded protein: CASIMGHNTGELFF.

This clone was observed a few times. The CDR3 here is CASRDPGTGPEKLFF. Here the CDR3 DNA reads TGTGCCAGTCGAGACCCCGGGACAGGGCCTGAAAAACTGTTTTTT. The V and J genes are TRBV19 and TRBJ1-4; 9 nucleotides line up with TRBD1. Germline-derived CDR1 and CDR2 are LNHDA and SQIVND (reference sequence). The CDR3 totals 15 residues. V lost 8 bases and J lost 7; bases outside the gene matches: 11. Variable domain in full (rest from reference TRBV19 and TRBJ1-4): DGGITQSPKYLFRKEGQNVTLSCEQNLNHDAMYWYRQDPGQGLRLIYYSQIVNDFQKGDIAEGYSVSREKKESFPLTVTSAQKNPTAFYLCASRDPGTGPEKLFFGSGTQLSVL.

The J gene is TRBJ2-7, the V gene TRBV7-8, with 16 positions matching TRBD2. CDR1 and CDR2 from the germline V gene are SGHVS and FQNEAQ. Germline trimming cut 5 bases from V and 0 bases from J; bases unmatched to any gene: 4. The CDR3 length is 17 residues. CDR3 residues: CASSTGTSGGDSYEQYF. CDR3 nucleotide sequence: TGTGCCAGCAGCACCGGGACTAGCGGGGGGGACTCCTACGAGCAGTACTTC.

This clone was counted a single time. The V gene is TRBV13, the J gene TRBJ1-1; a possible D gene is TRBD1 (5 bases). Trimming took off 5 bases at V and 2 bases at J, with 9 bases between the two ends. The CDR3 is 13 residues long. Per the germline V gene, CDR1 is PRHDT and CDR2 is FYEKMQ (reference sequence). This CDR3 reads CASSGGGNTEAFF. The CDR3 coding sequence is TGTGCCAGCAGCGGGGGGGGTAACACTGAAGCTTTCTTT. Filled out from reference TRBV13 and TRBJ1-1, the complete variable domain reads AAGVIQSPRHLIKEKRETATLKCYPIPRHDTVYWYQQGPGQDPQFLISFYEKMQSDKGSIPDRFSAQQFSDYHSELNMSSLELGDSALYFCASSGGGNTEAFFGQGTRLTVV.

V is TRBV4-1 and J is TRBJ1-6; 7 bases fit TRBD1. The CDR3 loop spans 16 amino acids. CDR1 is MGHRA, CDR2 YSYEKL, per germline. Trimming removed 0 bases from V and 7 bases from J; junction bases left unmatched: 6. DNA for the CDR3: TGCGCCAGCAGCCAAGAGTCAGGGGGGAACAATTCACCCCTCCACTTT. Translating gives CASSQESGGNNSPLHF.

The CDR3 spells CSVTQGGSYEQYF. CDR3 DNA sequence: TGCAGCGTCACCCAGGGGGGTTCCTACGAGCAGTACTTC. The genes are TRBV29-1 and TRBJ2-7; D might be TRBD1 (7 bases). CDR1 SQVTM and CDR2 ANQGSEA come from the germline V gene. Trimming left V 6 bases short and J 1 base short, with 13 bases between. This CDR3 region has 13 residues.

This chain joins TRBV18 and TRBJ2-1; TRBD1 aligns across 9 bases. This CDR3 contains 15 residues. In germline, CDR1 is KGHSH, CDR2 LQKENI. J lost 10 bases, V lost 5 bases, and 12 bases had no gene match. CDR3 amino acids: CASSAGQGLSLEQFF. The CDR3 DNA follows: TGTGCCAGCTCAGCTGGACAGGGGCTCTCTTTAGAGCAGTTCTTC.

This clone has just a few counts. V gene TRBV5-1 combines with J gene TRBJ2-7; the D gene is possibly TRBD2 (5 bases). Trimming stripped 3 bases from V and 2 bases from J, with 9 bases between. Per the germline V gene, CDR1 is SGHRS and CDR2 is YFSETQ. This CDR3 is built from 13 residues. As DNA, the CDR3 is TGCGCCAGCAGCTCCAGCGGAGCCTACGAGCAGTACTTC. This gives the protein CASSSSGAYEQYF.

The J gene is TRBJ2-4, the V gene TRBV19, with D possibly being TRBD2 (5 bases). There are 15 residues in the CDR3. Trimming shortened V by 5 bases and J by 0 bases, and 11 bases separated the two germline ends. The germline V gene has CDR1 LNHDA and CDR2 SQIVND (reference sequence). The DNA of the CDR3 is TGTGCCAGTAGTCCCTCGGGGATAGCCAAAAACATTCAGTACTTC. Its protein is CASSPSGIAKNIQYF.

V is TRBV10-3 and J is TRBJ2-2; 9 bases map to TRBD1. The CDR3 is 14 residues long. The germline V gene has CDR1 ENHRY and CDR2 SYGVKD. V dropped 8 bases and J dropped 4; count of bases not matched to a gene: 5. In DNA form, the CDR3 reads TGTGCCATCGGGGGGACAGGGACCACCGGGGAGCTGTTTTTT. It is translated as CAIGGTGTTGELFF.

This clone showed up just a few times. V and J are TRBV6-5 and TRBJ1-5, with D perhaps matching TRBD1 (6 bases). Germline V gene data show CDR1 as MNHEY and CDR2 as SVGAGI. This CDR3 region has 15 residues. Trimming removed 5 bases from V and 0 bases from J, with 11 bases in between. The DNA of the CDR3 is TGTGCCAGCAGTCCTCAGGGACATAGCAATCAGCCCCAGCATTTT. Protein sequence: CASSPQGHSNQPQHF.

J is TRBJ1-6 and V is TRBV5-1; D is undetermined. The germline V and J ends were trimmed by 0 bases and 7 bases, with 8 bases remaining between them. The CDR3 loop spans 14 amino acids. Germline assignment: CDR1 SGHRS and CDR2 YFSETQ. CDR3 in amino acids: CASSLGYSNSPLHF. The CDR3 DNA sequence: TGCGCCAGCAGCTTGGGGTATAGCAATTCACCCCTCCACTTT.

CDR3 sequence: CASSARLAGGSYNEQFF. The CDR3 DNA sequence: TGTGCCAGTAGTGCCCGACTAGCGGGGGGCTCCTACAATGAGCAGTTCTTC. This sequence joins TRBV19 and TRBJ2-1, with 13 positions matching TRBD2. CDR1 and CDR2 (germline): LNHDA, SQIVND (reference sequence). This CDR3 has 17 amino acids. Trimming at V came to 5 bases and at J to 0 bases, leaving 4 bases not matched to a gene.

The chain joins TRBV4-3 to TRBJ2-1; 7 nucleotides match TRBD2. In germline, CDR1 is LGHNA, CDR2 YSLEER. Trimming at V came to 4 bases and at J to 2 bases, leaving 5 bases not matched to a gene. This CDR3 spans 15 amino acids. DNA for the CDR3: TGCGCCAGCAGCCCCCGGGGGGACGCCTACAATGAGCAGTTCTTC. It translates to CASSPRGDAYNEQFF.

The CDR3 nucleotides read TGTGCCAGCAGCCGAAGGGGACAGGCCACTTATAGCAATCAGCCCCAGCATTTT. As protein: CASSRRGQATYSNQPQHF. This rearrangement joins TRBV7-2 to TRBJ1-5; 8 nucleotides line up with TRBD1. V trimming: 5 bases; J trimming: 0 bases; junction bases outside the gene matches: 12. Germline-derived CDR1 and CDR2 are SGHTA and FQGNSA. This CDR3 has 18 amino acids.

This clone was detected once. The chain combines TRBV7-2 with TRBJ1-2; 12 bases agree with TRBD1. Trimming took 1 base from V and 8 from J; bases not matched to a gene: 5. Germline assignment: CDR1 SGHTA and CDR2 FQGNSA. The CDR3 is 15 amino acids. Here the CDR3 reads CASSLGGQGASGYTF. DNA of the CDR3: TGTGCCAGCAGCTTAGGGGGACAGGGGGCTAGCGGCTACACCTTC.

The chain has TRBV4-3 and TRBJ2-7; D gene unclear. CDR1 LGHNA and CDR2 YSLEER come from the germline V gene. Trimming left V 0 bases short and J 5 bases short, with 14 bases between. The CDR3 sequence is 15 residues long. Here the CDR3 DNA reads TGCGCCAGCAGCCAAGATTCGACACTTCAACACGAGCAGTACTTC. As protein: CASSQDSTLQHEQYF.

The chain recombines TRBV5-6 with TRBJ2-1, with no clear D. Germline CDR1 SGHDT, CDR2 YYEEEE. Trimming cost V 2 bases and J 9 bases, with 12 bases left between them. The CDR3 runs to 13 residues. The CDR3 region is CASSFNSRSEQFF. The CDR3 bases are TGTGCCAGCAGCTTTAATAGTAGGAGTGAGCAGTTCTTC.

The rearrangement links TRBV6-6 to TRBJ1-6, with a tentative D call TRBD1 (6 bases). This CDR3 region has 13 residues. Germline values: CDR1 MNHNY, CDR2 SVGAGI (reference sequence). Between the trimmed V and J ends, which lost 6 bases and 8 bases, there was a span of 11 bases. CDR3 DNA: TGTGCCAGCAGAACAGGGTCTGATTCACCCCTCCACTTT. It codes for CASRTGSDSPLHF.

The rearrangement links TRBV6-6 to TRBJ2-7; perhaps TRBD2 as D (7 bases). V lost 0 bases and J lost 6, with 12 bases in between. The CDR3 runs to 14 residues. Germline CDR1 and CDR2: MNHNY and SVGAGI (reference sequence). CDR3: CASSYSLGGGEQYF. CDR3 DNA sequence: TGTGCCAGCAGTTACTCGTTAGGGGGGGGCGAGCAGTACTTC.